This TCR beta chain comes out of a study of neurological immune-mediated disorders. Study overall: Of the 35 or so patients with multiple sclerosis, some 31 had relapsing-remitting MS, whereas the remaining 3 had secondary progressive MS.

TCRdb processed the 5' RACE reads anew with MiXCR; each CDR3 protein has one entry. The sample has approximately 80,000 distinct CDR3 sequences, 5.8% seen once. Germline CDR1 reads SGHRS; CDR2 reads YFSETQ. V was cut by 1 base and J by 7 bases, with 6 bases left in between. The CDR3 runs 13 residues. The sample holds many counts of this clonotype. Documented time point: longitudinal time-point 2. The chain joins TRBV5-1 to TRBJ1-6, with D unresolved. Sequencing used PBMCs. The sequence derives from a woman aged 55-69 years with multiple sclerosis. The CDR3 here is CASSLLGNSPLHF. For the CDR3, the DNA is TGCGCCAGCAGCTTGCTGGGAAATTCACCCCTCCACTTT.